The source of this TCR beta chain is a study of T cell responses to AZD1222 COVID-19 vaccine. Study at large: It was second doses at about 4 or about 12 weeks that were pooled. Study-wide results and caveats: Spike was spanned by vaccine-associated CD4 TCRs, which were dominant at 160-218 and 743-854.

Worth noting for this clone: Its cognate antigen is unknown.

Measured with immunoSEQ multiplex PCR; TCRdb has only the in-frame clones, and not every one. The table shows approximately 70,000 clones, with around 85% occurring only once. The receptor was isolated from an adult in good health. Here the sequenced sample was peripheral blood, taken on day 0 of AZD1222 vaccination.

The CDR3 region is CASRSGHLSGYTF. CDR3 nucleotide sequence: TGTGCCAGCAGGTCGGGACACCTAAGTGGCTACACCTTC. J is TRBJ1-2 and V is TRBV14; D possibly corresponds to TRBD1 (6 bases). V lost 6 bases and J lost 7, with 15 bases in between. Germline V gives CDR1 SGHDN, CDR2 FVKESK. CDR3 length: 13 amino acids. The full variable domain, with the rest looked up from reference TRBV14 and TRBJ1-2, is EAGVTQFPSHSVIEKGQTVTLRCDPISGHDNLYWYRRVMGKEIKFLLHFVKESKQDESGMPNNRFLAERTGGTYSTLKVQPAELEDSGVYFCASRSGHLSGYTFGSGTRLTVV.